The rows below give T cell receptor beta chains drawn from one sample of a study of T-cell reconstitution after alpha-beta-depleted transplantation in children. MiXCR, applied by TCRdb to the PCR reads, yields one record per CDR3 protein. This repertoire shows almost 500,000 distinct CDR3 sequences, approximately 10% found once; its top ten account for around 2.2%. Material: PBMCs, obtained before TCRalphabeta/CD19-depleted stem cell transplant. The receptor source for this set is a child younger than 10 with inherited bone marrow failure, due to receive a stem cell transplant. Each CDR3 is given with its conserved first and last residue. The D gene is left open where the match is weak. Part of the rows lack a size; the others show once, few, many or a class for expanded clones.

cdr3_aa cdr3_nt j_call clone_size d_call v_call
CASSSDDSTEAFF TGTGCCAGCAGCTCCGATGACAGCACTGAAGCTTTCTTT TRBJ1-1 many - TRBV7-8
CASSLMAGQIETQYF TGCGCCAGCAGCTTGATGGCAGGGCAAATCGAGACCCAGTACTTC TRBJ2-5 few - TRBV5-1
CASSLQWTFNTGELFF TGCGCCAGCAGCCTTCAATGGACATTCAACACCGGGGAGCTGTTTTTT TRBJ2-2 many - TRBV5-1
CAISESSSRYNEQFF TGTGCCATCAGTGAGTCCAGCTCTAGGTACAATGAGCAGTTCTTC TRBJ2-1 many - TRBV10-3
CSASRDYFTDTQYF TGCAGTGCTAGTAGGGACTACTTCACAGATACGCAGTATTTT TRBJ2-3 many TRBD2 TRBV20-1
CASSSRGGSTDTQYF TGTGCCAGCAGTTCCAGGGGGGGGAGCACAGATACGCAGTATTTT TRBJ2-3 many - TRBV12-3/TRBV12-4
CSVEARVQETQYF TGCAGTGTTGAGGCTAGGGTACAAGAGACCCAGTACTTC TRBJ2-5 many - TRBV20-1
CATSDLGGWTQYF TGTGCCACCAGTGATTTGGGGGGGTGGACGCAGTATTTT TRBJ2-3 many - TRBV24-1
CASSLGRGAPLADTQYF TGCGCCAGCAGCTTGGGAAGGGGCGCCCCCTTGGCGGATACGCAGTATTTT TRBJ2-3 few - TRBV5-1
CSARDPRGPTDTQYF TGCAGTGCTAGAGATCCGCGGGGACCCACAGATACGCAGTATTTT TRBJ2-3 many - TRBV20-1
CASSEGARSETQYF TGTGCCAGCAGCGAAGGCGCAAGGTCAGAGACCCAGTACTTC TRBJ2-5 - - TRBV2
CASKLTGRGDTEAFF TGTGCCAGTAAATTGACAGGGAGAGGGGACACTGAAGCTTTCTTT TRBJ1-1 few TRBD1 TRBV19
CSVEDRYGVGEQFF TGCAGCGTTGAAGATCGGTACGGCGTGGGTGAGCAGTTCTTC TRBJ2-1 many - TRBV29-1
CASSFTGTSGQETQYF TGTGCCAGCAGTTTCACCGGGACTAGCGGGCAAGAGACCCAGTACTTC TRBJ2-5 many TRBD2 TRBV6-5
CASSLSPALTGELFF TGTGCCAGCAGCTTATCTCCTGCATTAACCGGGGAGCTGTTTTTT TRBJ2-2 many - TRBV7-9
CASSLTGYLGEKLFF TGTGCCAGCAGCTTAACAGGGTATCTGGGTGAAAAACTGTTTTTT TRBJ1-4 many - TRBV7-6